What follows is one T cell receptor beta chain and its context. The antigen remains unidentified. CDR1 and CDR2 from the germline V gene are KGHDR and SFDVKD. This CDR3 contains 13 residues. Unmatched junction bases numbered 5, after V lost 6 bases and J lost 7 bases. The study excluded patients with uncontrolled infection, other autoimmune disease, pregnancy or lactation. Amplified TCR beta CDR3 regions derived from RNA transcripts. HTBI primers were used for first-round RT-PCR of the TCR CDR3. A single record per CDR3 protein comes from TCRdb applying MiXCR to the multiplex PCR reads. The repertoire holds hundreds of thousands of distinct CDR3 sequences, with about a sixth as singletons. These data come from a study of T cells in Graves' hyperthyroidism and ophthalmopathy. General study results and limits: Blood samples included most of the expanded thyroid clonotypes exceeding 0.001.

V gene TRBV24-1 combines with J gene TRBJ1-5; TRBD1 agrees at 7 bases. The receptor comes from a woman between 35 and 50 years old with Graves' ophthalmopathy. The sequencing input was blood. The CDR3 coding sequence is TGTGCCACCAGTTCAGGGGGAGGACAGCCCCAGCATTTT. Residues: CATSSGGGQPQHF.